This T cell receptor (beta chain) was sequenced for a study of CD8+CD57+ T cells in acquired aplastic anemia. Study-level information: Sorted CD4+ and CD8+ cell DNA averaged approximately 3.4 ug. Study-wide results and caveats: The same twenty-nine CD8+ CDR3 sequences occurred in patients and in controls.

CDR3 length: 17 amino acids. V lost 1 base, J lost 0 bases, and 10 bases lay in between. Germline-derived CDR1 and CDR2 are MGHDK and SYGVNS. This clonotype appeared once. Its antigen is unknown. By flow cytometry, patients selected for sequencing had shown an expansion of CD8+CD57+ cells. All participating patients were living with severe acquired aplastic anemia. CDR3 and TCR beta VDJ profiling relied on a genomic DNA template. In TCRdb, the reads were re-called with MiXCR into one record per CDR3 protein. The table shows 170,000 or so distinct CDR3 sequences, with 48% occurring only once. The sample taken for sequencing was sorted CD4+, CD8+, or CD8+CD57+ T cells (not recorded which) from PBMCs. The sequence was collected from a human donor with aplastic anemia. The chain carries TRBV25-1 and TRBJ2-6; D is perhaps TRBD1 (5 bases). CDR3 protein: CASSEFQGSSGANVLTF. CDR3 DNA: TGTGCCAGCAGTGAATTCCAGGGCTCCTCTGGGGCCAACGTCCTGACTTTC.